Following are 29 T cell receptor beta chains from one sample sequenced in a study of blood T cell repertoires in COVID-19. Clones were sequenced by immunoSEQ multiplex PCR, and TCRdb holds only the in-frame ones, with some missing. Among a few hundred thousand clones listed, roughly 80% were seen once. The sequencing sample was made of PBMCs or T cells enriched from blood (not recorded which). The receptors here all came from a woman aged 50 to 60 who had recovered from COVID-19.

The chain is built from TRBV6-2 or TRBV6-3 and TRBJ1-6; D is perhaps TRBD1 (6 bases). The V end lost 0 bases, the J end lost 12 bases, and 15 bases lay between the germline ends. CDR3 size: 15 residues. Per germline, CDR1 MNHEY and CDR2 SVGEGT. Here the CDR3 DNA reads TGTGCCAGCAGTTACTCGACGGGGGGCGTCGTACCCCTCCACTTT. It specifies CASSYSTGGVVPLHF.

The chain has TRBV27 and TRBJ1-1; D is undetermined. The CDR3 is 13 amino acids. Germline V gene lookup returns CDR1 MNHEY and CDR2 SMNVEV (reference sequence). V was clipped by 2 bases and J by 1 base, with 5 bases between them. The CDR3 loop is CASSLGRNTEAFF. The CDR3 DNA sequence: TGTGCCAGCAGTTTAGGGCGGAACACTGAAGCTTTCTTT.

The rearrangement links TRBV7-2 to TRBJ1-2; 10 bases line up with TRBD1. Germline CDR1 is SGHTA and CDR2 is FQGNSA. The CDR3 has 16 amino acids. V was clipped by 1 base and J by 4 bases; unmatched bases: 6. The CDR3 nucleotides read TGTGCCAGCAGCTTAGGACAGGGGGCCGTGGGCTATGGCTACACCTTC. It translates to CASSLGQGAVGYGYTF.

The CDR3 nucleotides read TGTGCCAGCACGGTCAAACGCGGGGTAGGCACTGAAGCTTTCTTT. It encodes CASTVKRGVGTEAFF. The chain has TRBV7-2 and TRBJ1-1, with D unclear. V dropped 7 bases and J dropped 4 bases, with 19 bases sitting between them. This CDR3 is 15 amino acids long. Germline CDR1 reads SGHTA; CDR2 reads FQGNSA. Based on the CDR3 plus reference TRBV7-2 and TRBJ1-1, the full variable domain is GAGVSQSPSNKVTEKGKDVELRCDPISGHTALYWYRQSLGQGLEFLIYFQGNSAPDKSGLPSDRFSAERTGGSVSTLTIQRTQQEDSAVYLCASTVKRGVGTEAFFGQGTRLTVV.

The chain carries TRBV7-9 and TRBJ2-1; no clear D. The V gene lost 5 bases and the J gene lost 10 bases, with 27 bases spanning the gap. This CDR3 spans 17 amino acids. CDR1 is SEHNR, CDR2 FQNEAQ, per germline (reference sequence). CDR3 protein: CASSTQTRLVSRREQFF. The CDR3 DNA reads as TGTGCCAGCAGCACGCAAACCCGGCTAGTTAGCAGAAGGGAGCAGTTCTTC.

The rearrangement joins TRBV6-5 to TRBJ1-2; tentatively, D is TRBD1 (6 bases). V was shortened by 7 bases and J by 0 bases, with 15 bases between the two germline ends. Per the germline V gene, CDR1 is MNHEY and CDR2 is SVGAGI. The CDR3 is made up of 15 amino acids. The CDR3, as DNA: TGTGCCAGCACCTTGAGGGGGGGTACTAACTATGGCTACACCTTC. Amino acid sequence: CASTLRGGTNYGYTF.

This chain connects TRBV19 to TRBJ1-5, with 10 bases aligning to TRBD1. The CDR3 loop spans 16 amino acids. The germline gives CDR1 LNHDA, CDR2 SQIVND (reference sequence). Losses at the gene ends were 4 bases for V and 2 bases for J; bases not matched to a gene: 5. Written as DNA, the CDR3 is TGTGCCAGTAGTAAAGGACAGGGGGATGGCAATCAGCCCCAGCATTTT. Translation gives CASSKGQGDGNQPQHF.

V usage is TRBV7-6 and J usage is TRBJ1-5; TRBD1 aligns across 8 bases. The ends lost 1 base at V and 4 bases at J; junction bases unmatched: 3. Germline CDR1 and CDR2: SGHVS and FNYEAQ. This CDR3 comprises 15 residues. This chain's CDR3 is CASSLVTGGNQPQHF. The CDR3 bases are TGTGCCAGCAGCTTAGTCACAGGGGGAAATCAGCCCCAGCATTTT.

The chain carries TRBV13 and TRBJ2-5, with 8 positions matching TRBD2. Looked up from germline, CDR1 is PRHDT and CDR2 is FYEKMQ (reference sequence). V lost 3 bases and J lost 1; bases outside the gene matches: 7. The CDR3 runs 16 residues. In nucleotides, the CDR3 is TGTGCCAGCAGCTTGGTCTGGCGGGGGGTCCAAGAGACCCAGTACTTC. Residues: CASSLVWRGVQETQYF.

V and J are TRBV5-4 and TRBJ2-3; D may be TRBD2 (6 bases). Per the germline V gene, CDR1 is SGHNT and CDR2 is YYREEE (reference sequence). This CDR3 spans 16 amino acids. With 3 bases removed from V and 0 bases from J, the gap between germline ends came to 14 bases. CDR3 sequence reads: CASSSGPGTSTDTQYF. The CDR3 DNA sequence: TGTGCCAGCAGCTCTGGCCCGGGGACTAGCACAGATACGCAGTATTTT.

This clone has only one observation. This rearrangement joins TRBV29-1 to TRBJ1-2, with 8 bases lining up with TRBD1. Trimming took 7 bases from V and 5 from J; bases not matched to a gene: 12. Germline V lookup: CDR1 SQVTM, CDR2 ANQGSEA. The CDR3 spans 14 residues. As DNA, the CDR3 is TGCAGCGCAGAAGATCCGGGACAGGTTTATGGCTACACCTTC. Translated: CSAEDPGQVYGYTF.

This clone came up a few times. This sequence joins TRBV6-6 and TRBJ1-1; 8 bases are shared with TRBD1. CDR1 and CDR2 from the germline V gene are MNHNY and SVGAGI (reference sequence). The CDR3 loop spans 13 amino acids. J gave up 4 bases and V 5 bases, and 3 bases lay outside the gene matches. This CDR3 is CASSITGGTEAFF. The CDR3, as DNA: TGTGCCAGCAGTATTACAGGGGGCACTGAAGCTTTCTTT.

J is TRBJ1-5 and V is TRBV29-1; 7 bases match TRBD1. J lost 0 bases, V lost 1 base, and 6 bases had no gene match. CDR3 length: 16 residues. In germline, CDR1 is SQVTM, CDR2 ANQGSEA. In DNA, the CDR3 is TGCAGCGTTGAAGTGACAGGGAGAAATAGCAATCAGCCCCAGCATTTT. It encodes CSVEVTGRNSNQPQHF. Full variable domain (outside the CDR3, taken from reference TRBV29-1 and TRBJ1-5): SAVISQKPSRDICQRGTSLTIQCQVDSQVTMMFWYRQQPGQSLTLIATANQGSEATYESGFVIDKFPISRPNLTFSTLTVSNMSPEDSSIYLCSVEVTGRNSNQPQHFGDGTRLSIL.

This clone showed up many times. The DNA of the CDR3 is TGTGCCAGCAGTTACCAAGAGACCGGGGAGCTGTTTTTT. Its translation is CASSYQETGELFF. V is TRBV6-5 and J is TRBJ2-2; D gene uncertain. Trimming left V 2 bases short and J 5 bases short, with 6 bases between. This CDR3 spans 13 amino acids. CDR1 and CDR2 (germline): MNHEY, SVGAGI.

The chain employs TRBV7-2 and TRBJ2-1; TRBD2 agrees at 13 bases. This CDR3 has 18 residues. From germline, CDR1 is SGHTA and CDR2 FQGNSA. V was pared by 8 bases and J by 4 bases, with 14 bases of the junction left unmatched. The chain's CDR3 is CASQKGQVGLAGYNEQFF. CDR3 nucleotides: TGTGCCAGCCAAAAGGGTCAGGTGGGACTAGCGGGATACAATGAGCAGTTCTTC.

V gene TRBV24-1 combines with J gene TRBJ2-1; 13 positions match TRBD2. The CDR3 length is 15 residues. Germline CDR1 KGHDR, CDR2 SFDVKD. V was clipped by 10 bases and J by 8 bases; unmatched bases: 10. CDR3 sequence reads: CATSSRTSGSYEQFF. The CDR3 DNA is TGTGCCACTTCGTCAAGGACTAGCGGGAGCTATGAGCAGTTCTTC.

The genes are TRBV19 and TRBJ1-2; 9 bases align to TRBD1. The CDR3 loop spans 17 amino acids. Per the germline V gene, CDR1 is LNHDA and CDR2 is SQIVND (reference sequence). The trim removed 3 bases at V and 4 bases at J, leaving 12 bases unmatched. CDR3 protein: CASSIHPGQGILYGYTF. The CDR3 DNA reads as TGTGCCAGTAGTATTCATCCGGGACAGGGCATACTCTATGGCTACACCTTC.

The chain recombines TRBV7-9 with TRBJ1-1; D remains unclear. The CDR3 extends over 14 amino acids. Trimming stripped 1 base from V and 1 base from J, with 7 bases between. Germline V gene lookup returns CDR1 SEHNR and CDR2 FQNEAQ (reference sequence). CDR3: CASSLVLANTEAFF. The DNA for the CDR3 is TGTGCCAGCAGCTTAGTCCTAGCGAACACTGAAGCTTTCTTT.

The chain couples TRBV6-6 to TRBJ1-5; the match to TRBD1 covers 7 bases. This CDR3 is 16 amino acids long. CDR1 is MNHNY, CDR2 SVGAGI, per germline (reference sequence). V shed 6 bases, J shed 4 bases, and the junction held 12 bases outside the gene matches. CDR3 nucleotide sequence: TGTGCCAGCAGCCCTCGGACAGGTCTGGGGAATCAGCCCCAGCATTTT. Translation: CASSPRTGLGNQPQHF.

The rearrangement uses TRBV2 and TRBJ2-3; 8 bases fit TRBD2. V lost 2 bases and J lost 7; bases outside the gene matches: 5. CDR3 length: 14 amino acids. Germline V CDR1 and CDR2: SNHLY, FYNNEI. CDR3 loop: CASSENLAGYTQYF. The CDR3 nucleotides are TGTGCCAGCAGTGAAAATCTAGCGGGTTATACGCAGTATTTT.

J is TRBJ2-3 and V is TRBV7-2, with TRBD2 matching over 9 bases. The CDR3 loop spans 16 amino acids. After removal of 1 base from V and 2 bases from J, the junction contained 4 bases not matched to a gene. Germline V gene sequence: CDR1 SGHTA, CDR2 FQGNSA. The CDR3 region is CASSLGAGGPTDTQYF. In DNA form, the CDR3 reads TGTGCCAGCAGCTTAGGGGCGGGAGGGCCCACAGATACGCAGTATTTT.

The chain employs TRBV27 and TRBJ1-2; TRBD1 agrees at 10 bases. The CDR3 is 14 amino acids. Germline V lookup: CDR1 MNHEY, CDR2 SMNVEV (reference sequence). V was clipped by 4 bases and J by 8 bases; unmatched bases: 7. CDR3 residues: CASSSAGTGVGYTF. Here the CDR3 DNA reads TGTGCCAGCAGTTCAGCCGGGACAGGGGTCGGCTACACCTTC.

The chain links TRBV5-1 to TRBJ1-6; maybe TRBD1 (5 bases). The CDR3 extends over 16 amino acids. V was pared by 0 bases and J by 3 bases, with 10 bases between. Germline CDR1 SGHRS, CDR2 YFSETQ. The chain's CDR3 is CASSLVPDSYNSPLHF. The DNA of the CDR3 is TGCGCCAGCAGCTTGGTACCTGACAGCTATAATTCACCCCTCCACTTT.

Of note for this clone: Other nucleotide sequences from this sample produce the same CDR3. This chain uses TRBV12-3 or TRBV12-4 with TRBJ1-2, with TRBD1 identical over 8 bases. After removal of 5 bases from V and 4 bases from J, the junction contained 3 bases not matched to a gene. The CDR3 consists of 13 residues. The CDR3 nucleotides read TGTGCCAGCAGTCCCACAGGGGGCTATGGCTACACCTTC. Its protein product is CASSPTGGYGYTF.

The rearrangement uses TRBV6-5 and TRBJ1-2; D perhaps matches TRBD1 (5 bases). The length of the CDR3 is 14 residues. Germline V gene data show CDR1 as MNHEY and CDR2 as SVGAGI. V was cut by 2 bases and J by 4 bases, with 11 bases left in between. The CDR3 nucleotides read TGTGCCAGCAGTTACGCAGGGCAGACCTATGGCTACACCTTC. This gives the protein CASSYAGQTYGYTF.

The rearrangement joins TRBV3-1 (or the pseudogene TRBV3-2) to TRBJ1-4, with 8 positions matching TRBD1. Trimming took 5 bases from V and 7 from J; bases not matched to a gene: 9. The CDR3 sequence is 15 residues long. The germline CDR1 and CDR2 sequences are LGHDT and YNNKEL (reference sequence). CDR3 sequence reads: CASSAWTGHLEKLFF. Written as DNA, the CDR3 is TGTGCCAGCAGCGCCTGGACAGGGCACCTTGAAAAACTGTTTTTT.

The V and J genes are TRBV6-5 and TRBJ1-1; a weak D match, TRBD1 (5 bases). The CDR3 is 15 amino acids. The germline gives CDR1 MNHEY, CDR2 SVGAGI. Trimming pared 0 bases from V and 6 bases from J, leaving 14 bases between. The CDR3 protein is CASSYSGGRSAEAFF. The CDR3 DNA follows: TGTGCCAGCAGTTACTCGGGGGGAAGAAGTGCTGAAGCTTTCTTT.

This clone was detected once. The CDR3, as DNA: TGTGCCAGCAGTCCATCCGGGACAGGGTACGGCTACACCTTC. Encoded protein: CASSPSGTGYGYTF. This chain uses TRBV27 with TRBJ1-2; TRBD1 matches at 9 bases. Looked up from germline, CDR1 is MNHEY and CDR2 is SMNVEV (reference sequence). V was clipped by 5 bases and J by 8 bases; unmatched bases: 9. The CDR3 sequence is 14 residues long.

The gene calls are TRBV5-5 and TRBJ1-2; D unclear. This CDR3 spans 13 amino acids. With 4 bases removed from V and 5 bases from J, the gap between germline ends came to 12 bases. Germline CDR1 SGHKS, CDR2 YYEKEE (reference sequence). The DNA of the CDR3 is TGTGCCAGCAGCGCGTTGGAGGGTTATGGCTACACCTTC. Translating it yields CASSALEGYGYTF.